This T cell receptor (beta chain) is from a study of T cell repertoires in cytomegalovirus infection. For the study at large: Well-studied HLA-B-restricted CMV epitopes were used in the study alongside recently identified HLA-C-restricted ones. CMV infection and matching HLA type were both indicated by public TCR beta signatures. Study-wide findings and caveats: Pooled public TCR beta family frequency picked out CMV carriers with the relevant HLA. Clonotypes of TCR beta that were HLA-C-restricted and CMV-specific dominated the ex vivo response.

TCRdb recomputed calls from the reads with MiXCR, one row per CDR3 protein. The sample consists of hundreds of thousands of distinct CDR3 sequences, roughly 33% of them appearing once. Concerning this clonotype itself: Its specificity is not known.

Trimming took 10 bases from V and 5 from J, leaving 10 bases between them. This CDR3 region has 11 residues. In germline, CDR1 is SGHTA, CDR2 FQGNSA. The chain recombines TRBV7-2 with TRBJ2-3; a possible D gene is TRBD2 (6 bases). The TCR sequence derives from a human donor in good health (CMV status not recorded). Some clones in this sample may be carry-over from other donors' samples. Source: cultured PBMCs, taken from culture after CMV antigen stimulation. CDR3 loop: CAIPEGDTQYF. The DNA of the CDR3 is TGTGCCATACCGGAGGGAGATACGCAGTATTTT.